This TCR beta chain was identified during a study of blood T cell repertoires in COVID-19. Whole-study context: Italy, Spain and the United States were the sources of the convalescent and acute COVID-19 samples. The analysed material was cDNA or gDNA that came from T cells, B-cell-depleted T cells, or PBMCs.

Seattle patient enrollment occurred during active infection, with longitudinal follow-up thereafter. The CDR3 length is 13 residues. The J segment lost 2 bases and the V segment lost 5 bases, leaving 1 base of the junction unmatched. Generated by immunoSEQ multiplex PCR, the TCRdb table keeps only in-frame clones and is missing some. The table shows 270,000 or so clones, with around 91% occurring only once. This TCR was recovered from a woman in her sixties or seventies with COVID-19, enrolled during active disease. Specimen: peripheral blood. The chain employs TRBV12-3 or TRBV12-4 and TRBJ1-2, with 8 bases matching TRBD1. The DNA of the CDR3 is TGTGCCAGCAGTACAGGGGGGAACTATGGCTACACCTTC. Protein sequence: CASSTGGNYGYTF.